The T cell receptor (beta chain) under discussion was sequenced for a study of control samples from healthy donors and cancer patients. Libraries were prepared by immunoSEQ multiplex PCR; TCRdb keeps only in-frame clonotypes and omits some of them. The sample lists 150,000 to 200,000 clones, 92% occurring once. The CDR3 spans 15 residues. V lost 4 bases and J lost 7; bases outside the gene matches: 12. CDR1 PRHDT and CDR2 FYEKMQ come from the germline V gene (reference sequence). The chain joins TRBV13 to TRBJ2-7; TRBD2 matches 8 bases. Source material: blood. This clonotype was sampled from a woman younger than 45 in good health. CDR3 protein: CASSSRLATVGEQYF. As DNA, the CDR3 is TGTGCCAGCAGCTCGCGACTAGCGACTGTGGGGGAGCAGTACTTC.